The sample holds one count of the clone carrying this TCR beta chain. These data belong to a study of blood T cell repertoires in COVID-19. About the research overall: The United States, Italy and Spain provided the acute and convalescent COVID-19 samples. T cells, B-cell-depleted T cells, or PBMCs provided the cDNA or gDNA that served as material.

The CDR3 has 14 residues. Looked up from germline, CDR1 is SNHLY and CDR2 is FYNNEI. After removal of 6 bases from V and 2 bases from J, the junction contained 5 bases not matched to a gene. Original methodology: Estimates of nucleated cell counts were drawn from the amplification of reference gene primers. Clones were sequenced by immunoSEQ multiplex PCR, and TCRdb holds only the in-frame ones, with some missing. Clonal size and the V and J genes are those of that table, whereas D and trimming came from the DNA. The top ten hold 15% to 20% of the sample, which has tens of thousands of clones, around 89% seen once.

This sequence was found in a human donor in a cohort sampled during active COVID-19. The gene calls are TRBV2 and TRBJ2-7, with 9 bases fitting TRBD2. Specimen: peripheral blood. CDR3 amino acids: CASSPGLATYEQYF. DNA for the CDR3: TGTGCCAGCAGCCCGGGACTAGCTACCTACGAGCAGTACTTC. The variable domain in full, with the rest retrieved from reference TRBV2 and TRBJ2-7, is EPEVTQTPSHQVTQMGQEVILRCVPISNHLYFYWYRQILGQKVEFLVSFYNNEISEKSEIFDDQFSVERPDGSNFTLKIRSTKLEDSAMYFCASSPGLATYEQYFGPGTRLTVT.